This T cell receptor (beta chain) stems from a study of T cell responses to AZD1222 COVID-19 vaccine. Trimming cost V 1 base and J 6 bases, with 17 bases left between them. The CDR3 consists of 16 residues. The germline gives CDR1 LGHDT, CDR2 YNNKEL (reference sequence). Whole-study results and caveats: At baseline, just five to seven AZD1222 recipients tested seropositive. As reported, nearly half of all spike-specific TCRs target variant regions that are unmutated. Clonal diversity was possibly underestimated; the donors were predominantly white British and more often female. Spike-wide coverage was observed for vaccine-associated CD4 TCRs, with dominant responses at 160-218 and 743-854.

Assay used: immunoSEQ multiplex PCR; TCRdb lists only in-frame clones, some missing. The repertoire holds 140,000 to 150,000 clones, with 75% to 90% as singletons. Note on this clone: Its antigen is as yet unknown.

Sequenced material: peripheral blood, taken on day 0 of AZD1222 vaccination. The sequence came from an adult in good health. The chain links TRBV3-1 (or the pseudogene TRBV3-2) to TRBJ2-3; weak D call: TRBD2 (5 bases). CDR3 sequence: CASSQGPSQLGDTQYF. CDR3 bases: TGTGCCAGCAGCCAAGGTCCTAGCCAGCTAGGGGATACGCAGTATTTT.